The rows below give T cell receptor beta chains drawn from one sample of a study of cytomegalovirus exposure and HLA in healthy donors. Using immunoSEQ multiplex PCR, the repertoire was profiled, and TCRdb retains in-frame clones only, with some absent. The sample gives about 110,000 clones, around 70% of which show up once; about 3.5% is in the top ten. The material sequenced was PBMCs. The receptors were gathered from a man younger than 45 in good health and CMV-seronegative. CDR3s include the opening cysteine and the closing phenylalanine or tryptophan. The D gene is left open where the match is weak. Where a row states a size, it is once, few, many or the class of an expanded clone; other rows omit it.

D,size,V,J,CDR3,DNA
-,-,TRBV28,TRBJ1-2,CASSLVNSRIGGYTF,TGTGCCAGCAGTTTGGTGAACAGTAGAATTGGTGGCTACACCTTC
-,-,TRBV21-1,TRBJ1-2,CASSMVLDRTYGYTF,TGTGCCAGCAGCATGGTCCTTGACAGGACCTATGGCTACACCTTC
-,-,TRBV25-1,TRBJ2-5,CASSEGAGQETQYF,TGTGCCAGCAGTGAAGGGGCAGGCCAAGAGACCCAGTACTTC
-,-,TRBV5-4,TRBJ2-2,CASSLIRGGELFF,TGTGCCAGCAGCTTGATTCGGGGCGGGGAGCTGTTTTTT
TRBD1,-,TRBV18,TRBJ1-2,CASSSGTGGYTF,TGTGCCAGCTCTTCCGGGACAGGGGGCTACACCTTC
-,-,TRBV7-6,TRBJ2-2,CASSSANLITGELFF,TGTGCCAGCAGCTCCGCGAATTTGATAACCGGGGAGCTGTTTTTT
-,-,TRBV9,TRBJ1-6,CASSVSQGKNSPLHF,TGTGCCAGCAGCGTTTCCCAGGGGAAGAATTCACCCCTCCACTTT
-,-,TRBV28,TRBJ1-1,CASRTPQGENTEAFF,TGTGCCAGCAGGACCCCACAGGGAGAGAACACTGAAGCTTTCTTT
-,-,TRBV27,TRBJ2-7,CASSLRGYEQYF,TGTGCCAGCAGTTTACGGGGATACGAGCAGTACTTC
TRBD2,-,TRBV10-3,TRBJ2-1,CAISESSSGRYNEQFF,TGTGCCATCAGTGAGTCCTCTAGCGGACGCTACAATGAGCAGTTCTTC
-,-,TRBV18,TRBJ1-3,CASSPPGFGSGNTIYF,TGTGCCAGCTCACCACCCGGGTTTGGCTCTGGAAACACCATATATTTT
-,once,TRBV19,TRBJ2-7,CASTPRDLSYEQYF,TGTGCCAGTACCCCCAGGGATTTATCCTACGAGCAGTACTTC
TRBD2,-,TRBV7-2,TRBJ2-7,CASSREASGQRYEQYF,TGTGCCAGCAGCCGAGAAGCTAGCGGGCAACGCTACGAGCAGTACTTC
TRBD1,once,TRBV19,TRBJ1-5,CASSGTGHSNQPQHF,TGTGCCAGTAGTGGGACAGGGCATAGCAATCAGCCCCAGCATTTT
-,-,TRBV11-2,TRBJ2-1,CASTRRLRNEQFF,TGTGCCAGCACCCGCCGACTCCGGAATGAGCAGTTCTTC
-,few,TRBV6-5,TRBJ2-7,CASRRGQGSSYEQYF,TGTGCCAGCAGACGCGGGCAGGGGAGCTCCTACGAGCAGTACTTC
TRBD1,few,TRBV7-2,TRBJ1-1,CASSLGPGTGVSTEAFF,TGTGCCAGCAGCCTAGGGCCCGGGACAGGGGTGAGCACTGAAGCTTTCTTT